These 8 T cell receptor beta chains came from one sample sequenced in a study of vaccination effects on CD4 cells after COVID-19. These TCRs are of unknown antigen specificity. Expansion of antigen-specific CD4+ T cells with viral peptide pools was carried out by the ViraFEST assay before sequencing. Following a 10-day culture, CD4+ T cells were purified. Each participant was given two doses of one vaccine (BNT162b2 or mRNA-1273). Generated by immunoSEQ multiplex PCR, the TCRdb table keeps only in-frame clones and is missing some. The top ten hold about 14% of the sample, which has some 30,000 clones, 70% to 75% seen once. The sequences come from CD4+ T cells from PBMCs cultured with HCoV-229E spike peptides, collected after COVID-19 vaccination. Source of these receptors: a human donor who received a COVID-19 vaccine.

This rearrangement joins TRBV18 to TRBJ2-3; 9 nucleotides align to TRBD2. The V and J ends lost 1 base and 4 bases, in that order; junction bases with no gene match: 9. Germline values: CDR1 KGHSH, CDR2 LQKENI. The CDR3 is 17 amino acids. This CDR3 is CASSPLAGALIADTQYF. The CDR3 DNA reads as TGTGCCAGCTCACCACTAGCGGGAGCTCTTATTGCAGATACGCAGTATTTT.

This clone showed up just a few times. The chain is built from TRBV7-9 and TRBJ1-3; D is perhaps TRBD1 (6 bases). Germline CDR1 SEHNR, CDR2 FQNEAQ (reference sequence). Trimming removed 5 bases from V and 0 bases from J, with 17 bases in between. The CDR3 has 17 residues. The CDR3 reads CASSITGTLVSGNTIYF. The CDR3 DNA reads TGTGCCAGCAGCATTACCGGGACACTTGTCTCTGGAAACACCATATATTTT.

This clone appeared a few times. V and J are TRBV5-1 and TRBJ2-1; 11 positions match TRBD2. The ends lost 4 bases at V and 8 bases at J; junction bases unmatched: 11. The CDR3 consists of 16 residues. Looked up from germline, CDR1 is SGHRS and CDR2 is YFSETQ. In DNA, the CDR3 is TGCGCCAGCAGCGTATTAGCGGGGGGGCCGATCGATGAGCAGTTCTTC. It is translated as CASSVLAGGPIDEQFF. Full variable domain (missing parts from reference TRBV5-1 and TRBJ2-1): KAGVTQTPRYLIKTRGQQVTLSCSPISGHRSVSWYQQTPGQGLQFLFEYFSETQRNKGNFPGRFSGRQFSNSRSEMNVSTLELGDSALYLCASSVLAGGPIDEQFFGPGTRLTVL.

The chain combines TRBV6-5 with TRBJ2-2, with 7 positions matching TRBD1. J was trimmed by 5 bases and V by 9 bases; bases with no gene match: 6. The CDR3 sequence is 13 residues long. Germline assignment: CDR1 MNHEY and CDR2 SVGAGI. The CDR3 nucleotides read TGTGCCAGTCAGGGGGATTATACCGGGGAGCTGTTTTTT. Its translation is CASQGDYTGELFF.

The chain couples TRBV19 to TRBJ2-3; D gene uncertain. Trimming removed 6 bases at V and 4 bases at J, with 11 bases between. This CDR3 has 13 residues. The V gene's germline CDR1 is LNHDA and CDR2 SQIVND (reference sequence). The DNA for the CDR3 is TGTGCCAGTAGCCCCCCCCCGCCAGATACGCAGTATTTT. This encodes CASSPPPPDTQYF. Full variable domain (outside the CDR3, taken from reference TRBV19 and TRBJ2-3): DGGITQSPKYLFRKEGQNVTLSCEQNLNHDAMYWYRQDPGQGLRLIYYSQIVNDFQKGDIAEGYSVSREKKESFPLTVTSAQKNPTAFYLCASSPPPPDTQYFGPGTRLTVL.

This sequence joins TRBV5-5 and TRBJ1-3; D is unclear. Germline assignment: CDR1 SGHKS and CDR2 YYEKEE (reference sequence). The V and J ends lost 0 bases and 0 bases respectively, with 10 bases between them. This CDR3 comprises 16 residues. Here the CDR3 reads CASSLEEDYSGNTIYF. The DNA for the CDR3 is TGTGCCAGCAGCTTGGAGGAGGATTACTCTGGAAACACCATATATTTT.

This chain uses TRBV7-9 with TRBJ2-3; D gene ambiguous. Germline loops: CDR1 SEHNR, CDR2 FQNEAQ (reference sequence). The CDR3 totals 12 residues. Trimming stripped 3 bases from V and 6 bases from J, with 7 bases between. The CDR3 is CASSFSGDTQYF. For the CDR3, the DNA is TGTGCCAGCAGCTTCTCCGGGGATACGCAGTATTTT.

The CDR3 DNA reads as TGTGCCAGCAGTGAGACAGCACTCAAAAACATTCAGTACTTC. This encodes CASSETALKNIQYF. The chain couples TRBV2 to TRBJ2-4; the D gene is possibly TRBD1 (5 bases). Germline assignment: CDR1 SNHLY and CDR2 FYNNEI. Trimming cost V 3 bases and J 3 bases, with 9 bases left between them. CDR3 length: 14 residues.